One T cell receptor beta chain is described in this entry. The antigen remains undetermined. TCRdb independently ran MiXCR on the RT-PCR reads; one entry per CDR3 protein. The sample shows roughly 160,000 distinct CDR3 sequences, approximately 11% of them seen only once. This sample was taken from a study of response to subunit inactivated influenza vaccine. Findings of the study overall: T cells newly recruited by each seasonal influenza vaccination are few, the authors suggested.

The germline CDR1 and CDR2 sequences are DFQATT and SNEGSKA (reference sequence). Deletions cut 3 bases from V and 4 bases from J, with 12 bases between. The length of the CDR3 is 13 residues. This material consisted of non-naive T cells sorted from PBMCs, taken about 40 days after vaccination. The genes are TRBV20-1 and TRBJ1-2, with D uncertain. The sequence was collected from a man aged 50 to 59 who received an inactivated influenza vaccine. The DNA of the CDR3 is TGCAGTGCTAGTAGTTCGGGTATCTATGGCTACACCTTC. This translates into CSASSSGIYGYTF.